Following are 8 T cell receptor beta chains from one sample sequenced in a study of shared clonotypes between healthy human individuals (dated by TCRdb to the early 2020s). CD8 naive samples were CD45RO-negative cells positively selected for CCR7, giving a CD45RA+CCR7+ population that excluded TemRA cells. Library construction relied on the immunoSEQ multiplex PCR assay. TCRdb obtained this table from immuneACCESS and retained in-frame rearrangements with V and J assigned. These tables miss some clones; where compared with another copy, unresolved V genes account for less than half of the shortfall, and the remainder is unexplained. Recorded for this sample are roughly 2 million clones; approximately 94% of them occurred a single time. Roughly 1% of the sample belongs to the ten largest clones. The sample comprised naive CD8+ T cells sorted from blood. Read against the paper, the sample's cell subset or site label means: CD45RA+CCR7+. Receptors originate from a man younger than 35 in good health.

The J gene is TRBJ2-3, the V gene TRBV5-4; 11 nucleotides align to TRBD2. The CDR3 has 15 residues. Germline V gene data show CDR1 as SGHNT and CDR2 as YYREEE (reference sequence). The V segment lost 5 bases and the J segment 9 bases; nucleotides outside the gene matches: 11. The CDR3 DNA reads TGTGCCAGCAGGGAACTAGCGGGAGCGGGAGGGACGCAGTATTTT. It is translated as CASRELAGAGGTQYF.

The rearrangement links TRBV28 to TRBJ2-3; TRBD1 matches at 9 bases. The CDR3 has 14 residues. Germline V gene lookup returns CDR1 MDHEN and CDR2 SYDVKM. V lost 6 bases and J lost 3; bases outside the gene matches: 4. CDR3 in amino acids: CASRQTGGTDTQYF. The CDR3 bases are TGTGCCAGCAGGCAGACAGGGGGAACAGATACGCAGTATTTT.

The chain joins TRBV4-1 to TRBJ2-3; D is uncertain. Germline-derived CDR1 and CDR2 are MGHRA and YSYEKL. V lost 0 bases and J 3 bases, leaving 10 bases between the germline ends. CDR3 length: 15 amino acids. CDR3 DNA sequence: TGCGCCAGCAGCCAAGATGTCGGCTGGACAGATACGCAGTATTTT. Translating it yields CASSQDVGWTDTQYF.

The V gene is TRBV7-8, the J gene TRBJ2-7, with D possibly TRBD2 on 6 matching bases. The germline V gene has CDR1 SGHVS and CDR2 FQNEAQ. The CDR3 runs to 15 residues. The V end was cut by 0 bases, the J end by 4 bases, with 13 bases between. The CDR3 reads CASSLASGTEYEQYF. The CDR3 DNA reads TGTGCCAGCAGCTTAGCCTCCGGGACTGAATACGAGCAGTACTTC.

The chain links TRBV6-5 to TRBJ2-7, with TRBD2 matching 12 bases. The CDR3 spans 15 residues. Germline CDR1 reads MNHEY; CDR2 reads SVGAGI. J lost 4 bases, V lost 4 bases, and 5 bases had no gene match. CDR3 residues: CASSSSGRAVYEQYF. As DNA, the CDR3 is TGTGCCAGCAGTTCTAGCGGGAGGGCCGTTTACGAGCAGTACTTC.

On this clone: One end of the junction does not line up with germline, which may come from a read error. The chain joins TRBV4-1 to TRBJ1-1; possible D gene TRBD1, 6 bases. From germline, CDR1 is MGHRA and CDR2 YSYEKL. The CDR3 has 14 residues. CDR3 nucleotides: TGCGCCAGCAGCCAAGTTACAGGGAACTCTGAAGCTTTCTTT. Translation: CASSQVTGNSEAFF.

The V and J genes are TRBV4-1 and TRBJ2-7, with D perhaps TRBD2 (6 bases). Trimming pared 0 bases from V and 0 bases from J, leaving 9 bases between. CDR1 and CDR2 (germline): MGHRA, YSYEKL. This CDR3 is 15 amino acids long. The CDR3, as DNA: TGCGCCAGCAGCCAAGAGGGACTGGGCTCCTACGAGCAGTACTTC. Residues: CASSQEGLGSYEQYF.

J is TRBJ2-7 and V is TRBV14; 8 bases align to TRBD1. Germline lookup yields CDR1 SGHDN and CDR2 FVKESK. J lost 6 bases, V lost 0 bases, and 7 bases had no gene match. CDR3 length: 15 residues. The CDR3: CASSQDWTGNSEQYF. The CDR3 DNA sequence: TGTGCCAGCAGCCAAGATTGGACAGGGAATAGCGAGCAGTACTTC.